The 12 T cell receptor beta chains below come from one sample, sequenced in a study of graft-versus-host responses after intestinal transplantation (dated by TCRdb to 2020 to 2023). To prepare the library, the immunoSEQ multiplex PCR assay was applied. In TCRdb, the immuneACCESS table is reduced to in-frame sequences with V and J assigned. These tables do not hold every clone; where another copy was compared, an unresolved V gene accounts for under half, and the others remain unexplained. Counted in this sample were some 130,000 clones; approximately 94% of them appeared once. The ten largest clones add up to around 0.15% of the sample. These receptors are not linked to any known antigen. The time point label of this sample denotes: cells obtained before transplantation from donor or recipient. This specimen was unstimulated CD4+ T cells sorted from spleen or lymph node cells, taken before intestinal transplant. All receptors come from a human donor who received an intestinal transplant.

This clone came up a few times. This CDR3 reads CASSPRQDSGNTIYF. The CDR3 DNA is TGTGCCAGCTCACCCCGACAGGACTCTGGAAACACCATATATTTT. The chain recombines TRBV18 with TRBJ1-3, with D possibly TRBD1 on 6 matching bases. V was clipped by 3 bases and J by 0 bases, with 9 bases between them. This CDR3 has 15 residues. CDR1 and CDR2 from the germline V gene are KGHSH and LQKENI.

The V and J genes are TRBV15 and TRBJ2-1; 7 bases are shared with TRBD1. This CDR3 is 15 amino acids long. The J segment lost 6 bases and the V segment lost 3 bases, leaving 8 bases of the junction unmatched. The germline CDR1 and CDR2 sequences are LNHNV and YYDKDF (reference sequence). The CDR3 spells CATSSLRGRANEQFF. The CDR3 DNA follows: TGTGCCACCAGCAGTTTGAGGGGGCGGGCCAATGAGCAGTTCTTC.

The V call is TRBV7-9, the J call TRBJ2-5, with 11 bases identical to TRBD2. This CDR3 comprises 15 residues. The germline V gene encodes CDR1 SEHNR and CDR2 FQNEAQ (reference sequence). V was pared by 4 bases and J by 2 bases, with 3 bases of the junction left unmatched. The CDR3 nucleotides read TGTGCCAGCAGCTCCCGACTAGCGGGGCAAGAGACCCAGTACTTC. This sequence encodes CASSSRLAGQETQYF.

The CDR3 DNA follows: TGTGCCAGCAGCTTAAGCGGGGGGTCTGTTACTGAAGCTTTCTTT. This sequence encodes CASSLSGGSVTEAFF. The rearrangement links TRBV11-3 to TRBJ1-1, with D possibly matching TRBD1 (5 bases). V was cut by 2 bases and J by 5 bases, with 15 bases left in between. In germline, CDR1 is SGHNT, CDR2 YENEEA. This CDR3 is 15 amino acids long. The whole variable domain, remainder taken from reference TRBV11-3 and TRBJ1-1, is EAGVVQSPRYKIIEKKQPVAFWCNPISGHNTLYWYLQNLGQGPELLIRYENEEAVDDSQLPKDRFSAERLKGVDSTLKIQPAELGDSAVYLCASSLSGGSVTEAFFGQGTRLTVV.

The genes are TRBV5-1 and TRBJ2-3; D is perhaps TRBD2 (5 bases). This CDR3 has 14 residues. Germline V gene data show CDR1 as SGHRS and CDR2 as YFSETQ. The V end lost 0 bases, the J end lost 6 bases, and 11 bases lay between the germline ends. The chain's CDR3 is CASSLGGYGDTQYF. The CDR3 DNA sequence: TGCGCCAGCAGCTTGGGAGGGTACGGGGATACGCAGTATTTT.

CDR3 in DNA: TGTGCCAGCAGTGAGCGCGGGGGGGTTAGCAATCAGCCCCAGCATTTT. Translation gives CASSERGGVSNQPQHF. V usage is TRBV6-1 and J usage is TRBJ1-5; TRBD1 might be the D (5 bases). V was cut by 3 bases and J by 0 bases, with 12 bases left in between. This CDR3 has 16 amino acids. Germline CDR1 is MNHNS and CDR2 is SASEGT.

This clone was counted once. The chain has TRBV18 and TRBJ1-3; the D gene is possibly TRBD1 (5 bases). This CDR3 is built from 16 residues. CDR1 KGHSH and CDR2 LQKENI come from the germline V gene. V lost 2 bases to trimming and J lost 0 bases, with 11 bases between them. The CDR3 DNA sequence: TGTGCCAGCTCACCAAGGATCCAGGGCTCTGGAAACACCATATATTTT. Its protein product is CASSPRIQGSGNTIYF.

This chain links TRBV4-2 with TRBJ1-6; no clear D. This CDR3 spans 16 amino acids. V shed 7 bases and J shed 5 bases, with 18 bases lying between them. The germline CDR1 and CDR2 sequences are LGHNA and YNFKEQ. The CDR3 reads CASTPIIGNNNSPLHF. The CDR3 bases are TGTGCCAGCACTCCAATTATAGGGAATAATAATTCACCCCTCCACTTT.

The CDR3 loop reads CASSERGTVGGSPLHF. The CDR3 DNA follows: TGTGCCAGCAGTGAAAGGGGGACAGTCGGTGGTTCACCCCTCCACTTT. The chain couples TRBV2 to TRBJ1-6, with 7 bases that match TRBD1. Germline CDR1 reads SNHLY; CDR2 reads FYNNEI. The CDR3 totals 16 residues. Losses at the gene ends were 2 bases for V and 9 bases for J; bases not matched to a gene: 10.

The V and J genes are TRBV4-2 and TRBJ1-3; D gene unclear. The germline gives CDR1 LGHNA, CDR2 YNFKEQ. With 0 bases removed from V and 0 bases from J, the gap between germline ends came to 12 bases. The CDR3 runs to 17 residues. CDR3 coding DNA: TGTGCCAGCAGCCAAGATAGGTCGCGAAGCTCTGGAAACACCATATATTTT. Translation: CASSQDRSRSSGNTIYF.

The rearrangement links TRBV18 to TRBJ1-2, with 7 bases that match TRBD1. CDR3 length: 14 amino acids. Germline-derived CDR1 and CDR2 are KGHSH and LQKENI. Losses at the gene ends were 7 bases for V and 2 bases for J; bases not matched to a gene: 7. This chain's CDR3 is CASYPGQPNYGYTF. The CDR3 nucleotides read TGTGCCAGCTACCCGGGACAGCCCAACTATGGCTACACCTTC. The variable domain in full, with the rest retrieved from reference TRBV18 and TRBJ1-2, is NAGVMQNPRHLVRRRGQEARLRCSPMKGHSHVYWYRQLPEEGLKFMVYLQKENIIDESGMPKERFSAEFPKEGPSILRIQQVVRGDSAAYFCASYPGQPNYGYTFGSGTRLTVV.

The chain carries TRBV18 and TRBJ2-5; no clear D gene. Germline V CDR1 and CDR2: KGHSH, LQKENI. V was trimmed by 6 bases and J by 1 base, leaving 9 bases between them. CDR3 length equals 13 residues. In DNA, the CDR3 is TGTGCCAGCTCCTCGGGCAGCCAAGAGACCCAGTACTTC. This codes for CASSSGSQETQYF.